This TCR beta chain was identified in a study of T cell responses to AZD1222 COVID-19 vaccine. Regarding this clone: The target antigen is unknown. Other DNA sequences in the sample encode the same CDR3.

Overall study results and limits: Donors were chiefly white British, with a greater number of females, and clonal diversity was perhaps underestimated. In the spike-specific TCR repertoire, nearly half reportedly target unmutated variant regions.

Clones were sequenced by immunoSEQ multiplex PCR, and TCRdb holds only the in-frame ones, with some missing. Of roughly 200,000 clones in the sample, approximately 92% were seen once. This CDR3 spans 11 amino acids. Germline values: CDR1 LGHDT, CDR2 YNNKEL (reference sequence). Trimming took 3 bases from V and 5 from J, leaving 4 bases between them. The sequencing used peripheral blood, collected on day 0 of AZD1222 vaccination. This rearrangement joins TRBV3-1 (or the pseudogene TRBV3-2) to TRBJ2-5; no definite D call. The receptor's source is an adult in good health. CDR3 nucleotide sequence: TGTGCCAGCAGCCAGAGCGAGACCCAGTACTTC. Translated: CASSQSETQYF.